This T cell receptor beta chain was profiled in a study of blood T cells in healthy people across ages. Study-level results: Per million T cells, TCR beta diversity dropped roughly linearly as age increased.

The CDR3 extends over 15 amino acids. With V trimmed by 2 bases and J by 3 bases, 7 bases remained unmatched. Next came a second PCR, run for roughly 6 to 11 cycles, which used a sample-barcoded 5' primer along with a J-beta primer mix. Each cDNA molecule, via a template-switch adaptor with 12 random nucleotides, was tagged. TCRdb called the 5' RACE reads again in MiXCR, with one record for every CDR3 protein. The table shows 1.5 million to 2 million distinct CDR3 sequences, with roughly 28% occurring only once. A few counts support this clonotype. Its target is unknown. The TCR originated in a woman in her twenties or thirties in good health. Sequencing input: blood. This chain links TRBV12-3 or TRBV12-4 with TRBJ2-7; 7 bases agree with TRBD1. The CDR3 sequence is CASSLIAGTDYEQYF. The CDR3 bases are TGTGCCAGCAGTTTAATCGCCGGGACAGACTACGAGCAGTACTTC.